Listed below are T cell receptor beta chains from one sample, sequenced in a study of T cells after yellow fever vaccination. In TCRdb, the 5' RACE reads were re-called with MiXCR into one record per CDR3 protein. The repertoire has 250,000 or so distinct CDR3 sequences, approximately 3.5% of them found once; the top ten carry around 20%. Here the sequenced sample was PBMCs, taken 15 days after the yellow fever booster vaccination. These receptor sequences come from a man aged 18 to 29 who received the YFV17D yellow fever vaccine. CDR3s include the opening cysteine and the closing phenylalanine or tryptophan. D genes are given only for firm matches. Where a row states a size, it is once, few, many or the class of an expanded clone; other rows omit it.

CDR3nt: TGTGCCAGCAGCTTGGTATCTGGCACCGGGGAGCTGTTTTTT
CDR3aa: CASSLVSGTGELFF
j_gene: TRBJ2-2
abundance: many
d_gene: NA
v_gene: TRBV5-4
len: 14

CDR3nt: TGTGCCAGCAGCCCCGGGGACGGAAAAGCTTTCTTT
CDR3aa: CASSPGDGKAFF
j_gene: TRBJ1-1
abundance: many
d_gene: NA
v_gene: TRBV7-9
len: 12

CDR3nt: TGTGCCAGTAGTATTGGGTCCAGGAACACTGAAGCTTTCTTT
CDR3aa: CASSIGSRNTEAFF
j_gene: TRBJ1-1
abundance: many
d_gene: NA
v_gene: TRBV19
len: 14

CDR3nt: TGTGCCAGCAGCTTAGTGGGACAGGGTGGAAATCAGCCCCAGCATTTT
CDR3aa: CASSLVGQGGNQPQHF
j_gene: TRBJ1-5
abundance: many
d_gene: TRBD1
v_gene: TRBV7-2
len: 16

CDR3nt: TGTGCCAGCCGTCATTTAGAAGTTCCTCTCTCGGAGTTCTTC
CDR3aa: CASRHLEVPLSEFF
j_gene: TRBJ2-1
abundance: many
d_gene: NA
v_gene: TRBV5-6
len: 14

CDR3nt: TGTGCTAGCAGTCGGGGTGGTTTGACTAGCACAGATACGCAGTATTTT
CDR3aa: CASSRGGLTSTDTQYF
j_gene: TRBJ2-3
abundance: many
d_gene: NA
v_gene: TRBV7-7
len: 16

CDR3nt: TGTGCCAGCAGTTTAGAAGAACAGGGAGTCGGGCAGCCCCAGCATTTT
CDR3aa: CASSLEEQGVGQPQHF
j_gene: TRBJ1-5
abundance: many
d_gene: NA
v_gene: TRBV12-3/TRBV12-4
len: 16

CDR3nt: TGCAGGGATGGTCCCAATCAGCCCCAGCATTTT
CDR3aa: CRDGPNQPQHF
j_gene: TRBJ1-5
abundance: few
d_gene: NA
v_gene: TRBV29-1
len: 11

CDR3nt: TGTGCCAGCCAACGCGGGGGGGCCGCCGGGGAGCTGTTTTTT
CDR3aa: CASQRGGAAGELFF
j_gene: TRBJ2-2
abundance: many
d_gene: TRBD2
v_gene: TRBV7-2
len: 14

CDR3nt: TGTGCCAGCAATAAACCGGGACACCAAGAGACCCAGTACTTC
CDR3aa: CASNKPGHQETQYF
j_gene: TRBJ2-5
abundance: many
d_gene: NA
v_gene: TRBV6-6
len: 14

CDR3nt: TGTGCCAGCAGCCAGGAACGGGGGGCCGCGTTTAATACGCAGTATTTT
CDR3aa: CASSQERGAAFNTQYF
j_gene: TRBJ2-3
abundance: many
d_gene: NA
v_gene: TRBV4-2
len: 16

CDR3nt: TGCGCCAGCAGCTTACCCGCTAGCGGGGTGACCTACAATGAGCAGTTCTTC
CDR3aa: CASSLPASGVTYNEQFF
j_gene: TRBJ2-1
abundance: many
d_gene: TRBD2
v_gene: TRBV5-1
len: 17

CDR3nt: TGTGCCAGTAGTATAGATAGGACAGGGGAGACGAACACTGAAGCTTTCTTT
CDR3aa: CASSIDRTGETNTEAFF
j_gene: TRBJ1-1
abundance: NA
d_gene: TRBD1
v_gene: TRBV19
len: 17

CDR3nt: TGTGCCAGCAGCTTAGGACAGGAGAGACAGCCGAGAACTGGCTACACCTTC
CDR3aa: CASSLGQERQPRTGYTF
j_gene: TRBJ1-2
abundance: many
d_gene: NA
v_gene: TRBV7-2
len: 17

CDR3nt: TGTGCCAGCAGCCCAAGGGGGGGAGGCAATTCACCCCTCCACTTT
CDR3aa: CASSPRGGGNSPLHF
j_gene: TRBJ1-6
abundance: many
d_gene: NA
v_gene: TRBV9
len: 15

CDR3nt: TGCGCCAGCCATCCTTGGGCAGGGGAAATGAACACTGAAGCTTTCTTT
CDR3aa: CASHPWAGEMNTEAFF
j_gene: TRBJ1-1
abundance: many
d_gene: NA
v_gene: TRBV4-1
len: 16

CDR3nt: TGCGCCAGCAGCCAAGGGGTGGCGGACACCGGGGAGCTGTTTTTT
CDR3aa: CASSQGVADTGELFF
j_gene: TRBJ2-2
abundance: many
d_gene: NA
v_gene: TRBV4-3
len: 15

CDR3nt: TGCGCCAGCAGCTGGGGGACCGACAATGAGCAGTTCTTC
CDR3aa: CASSWGTDNEQFF
j_gene: TRBJ2-1
abundance: many
d_gene: NA
v_gene: TRBV5-1
len: 13

CDR3nt: TGTGCCAGCAGGCGTCGGAGGGGGCTGACGACCGGGGAGCTGTTTTTT
CDR3aa: CASRRRRGLTTGELFF
j_gene: TRBJ2-2
abundance: many
d_gene: NA
v_gene: TRBV12-3/TRBV12-4
len: 16

CDR3nt: TGTGCCAGCAGCACACTGACGGATAGGGCTTTCTTT
CDR3aa: CASSTLTDRAFF
j_gene: TRBJ1-1
abundance: NA
d_gene: NA
v_gene: TRBV5-6
len: 12

CDR3nt: TGTGCCAGCAGCCAAGCCAGGGAAGCCAGTACTAACTATGGCTACACCTTC
CDR3aa: CASSQAREASTNYGYTF
j_gene: TRBJ1-2
abundance: many
d_gene: NA
v_gene: TRBV3-2
len: 17

CDR3nt: TGCAGTGCTCAGGGGGTTAGCAATCAGCCCCAGCATTTT
CDR3aa: CSAQGVSNQPQHF
j_gene: TRBJ1-5
abundance: many
d_gene: TRBD1
v_gene: TRBV20-1
len: 13

CDR3nt: TGTGCCAGCTCACCTCAGGGGACGGGACAGCCCCAGCATTTT
CDR3aa: CASSPQGTGQPQHF
j_gene: TRBJ1-5
abundance: many
d_gene: NA
v_gene: TRBV18
len: 14

CDR3nt: TGTGCCAGCACCTATTCGACAGATGGCTACACCTTC
CDR3aa: CASTYSTDGYTF
j_gene: TRBJ1-2
abundance: few
d_gene: NA
v_gene: TRBV28
len: 12

CDR3nt: TGTGCCAGCAGCTCCCAGGGGAATCAGCCCCAGCATTTT
CDR3aa: CASSSQGNQPQHF
j_gene: TRBJ1-5
abundance: many
d_gene: NA
v_gene: TRBV12-3/TRBV12-4
len: 13

CDR3nt: TGTGCCAGCAGCCAAGGGGCTCGGGAGACCCAGTACTTC
CDR3aa: CASSQGARETQYF
j_gene: TRBJ2-5
abundance: many
d_gene: NA
v_gene: TRBV7-3
len: 13

CDR3nt: TGTGCCAGCAGTCCCCTCATCGGATCCTACGAGCAGTACTTC
CDR3aa: CASSPLIGSYEQYF
j_gene: TRBJ2-7
abundance: many
d_gene: NA
v_gene: TRBV27
len: 14

CDR3nt: TGTGCCAGCAGCTCACACGGGGTGACCTATGGCTACACCTTC
CDR3aa: CASSSHGVTYGYTF
j_gene: TRBJ1-2
abundance: many
d_gene: NA
v_gene: TRBV5-4
len: 14

CDR3nt: TGTGCCAGCAGCCTTTATTCTCATAGTGAGCAGTTCTTC
CDR3aa: CASSLYSHSEQFF
j_gene: TRBJ2-1
abundance: many
d_gene: NA
v_gene: TRBV11-2
len: 13

CDR3nt: TGTGCCATCACCGGGACAGACTCCTACGAGCAGTACTTC
CDR3aa: CAITGTDSYEQYF
j_gene: TRBJ2-7
abundance: many
d_gene: TRBD1
v_gene: TRBV2
len: 13

CDR3nt: TGTGCCAGCAGCTTGCGTCCAGGAGCCTACAATGAGCAGTTCTTC
CDR3aa: CASSLRPGAYNEQFF
j_gene: TRBJ2-1
abundance: many
d_gene: NA
v_gene: TRBV5-6
len: 15

CDR3nt: TGTGCCAGCAGTATGGCCCAGGCAGGGAGAGAGAATGAGCAGTTCTTC
CDR3aa: CASSMAQAGRENEQFF
j_gene: TRBJ2-1
abundance: many
d_gene: NA
v_gene: TRBV12-3/TRBV12-4
len: 16

CDR3nt: TGCGCCAGCAGCCAACAGGGTTATGGCTACACCTTC
CDR3aa: CASSQQGYGYTF
j_gene: TRBJ1-2
abundance: many
d_gene: NA
v_gene: TRBV4-3
len: 12

CDR3nt: TGCGCCTCCCGGACGGACTTCTACGAGCAGTACTTC
CDR3aa: CASRTDFYEQYF
j_gene: TRBJ2-7
abundance: many
d_gene: NA
v_gene: TRBV5-1
len: 12

CDR3nt: TGTGCCAGCAGCTTCCGGGACAGGGGCTACGAGCAGTACTTC
CDR3aa: CASSFRDRGYEQYF
j_gene: TRBJ2-7
abundance: many
d_gene: TRBD1
v_gene: TRBV7-9
len: 14

CDR3nt: TGTGCCAGCAGTCCGAGGACAGGGGAGGGACGCGAGCAGTACTTC
CDR3aa: CASSPRTGEGREQYF
j_gene: TRBJ2-7
abundance: many
d_gene: TRBD1
v_gene: TRBV12-3/TRBV12-4
len: 15

CDR3nt: TGTGCCAGCTCCCAAAGGACTAGCGCAAGCACAGATACGCAGTATTTT
CDR3aa: CASSQRTSASTDTQYF
j_gene: TRBJ2-3
abundance: many
d_gene: TRBD2
v_gene: TRBV18
len: 16

CDR3nt: TGTGCCAGCTCACCCCCAGGTGTGGGAACTAACTATGGCTACACCTTC
CDR3aa: CASSPPGVGTNYGYTF
j_gene: TRBJ1-2
abundance: many
d_gene: NA
v_gene: TRBV18
len: 16

CDR3nt: TGCGCCAGCAGCCAAGGTGCAGGGGGGGGCTACAATGAGCAGTTCTTC
CDR3aa: CASSQGAGGGYNEQFF
j_gene: TRBJ2-1
abundance: many
d_gene: NA
v_gene: TRBV4-3
len: 16

CDR3nt: TGTGCCAGCAGCGTAGGGACAGGGGGACAGCCCCAGCATTTT
CDR3aa: CASSVGTGGQPQHF
j_gene: TRBJ1-5
abundance: medium-sized
d_gene: TRBD1
v_gene: TRBV11-2
len: 14

CDR3nt: TGCGCCAGCACCCAAACGGACGGCACCGGGGAGCTGTTTTTT
CDR3aa: CASTQTDGTGELFF
j_gene: TRBJ2-2
abundance: many
d_gene: NA
v_gene: TRBV4-3
len: 14

CDR3nt: TGTGCCAGCAGTTACCAGGAGCTAGAGACCCAGTACTTC
CDR3aa: CASSYQELETQYF
j_gene: TRBJ2-5
abundance: many
d_gene: NA
v_gene: TRBV6-2/TRBV6-3
len: 13

CDR3nt: TGCAGTGCCCCAAGACAGGGAGCCAAAAACATTCAGTACTTC
CDR3aa: CSAPRQGAKNIQYF
j_gene: TRBJ2-4
abundance: many
d_gene: TRBD1
v_gene: TRBV20-1
len: 14

CDR3nt: TGTGCCAGCAGCTTAGCCCAGGGAATCACAGATACGCAGTATTTT
CDR3aa: CASSLAQGITDTQYF
j_gene: TRBJ2-3
abundance: many
d_gene: NA
v_gene: TRBV11-3
len: 15

CDR3nt: TGTGCCAGCAGTGAACCCGCTAGCGGGGGGGCCTACACCGGGGAGCTGTTTTTT
CDR3aa: CASSEPASGGAYTGELFF
j_gene: TRBJ2-2
abundance: few
d_gene: TRBD2
v_gene: TRBV2
len: 18

CDR3nt: TGTGCCAGCAGCGTCCAACCGGGACTAGCGGGGACGAGCTCCTACAATGAGCAGTTCTTC
CDR3aa: CASSVQPGLAGTSSYNEQFF
j_gene: TRBJ2-1
abundance: many
d_gene: TRBD2
v_gene: TRBV9
len: 20

CDR3nt: TGTGCCAGCAGGGGACTAGCGGACACCGGGGAGCTGTTTTTT
CDR3aa: CASRGLADTGELFF
j_gene: TRBJ2-2
abundance: many
d_gene: TRBD2
v_gene: TRBV2
len: 14

CDR3nt: TGCGCCAGCAGCCGGACAGGGCCCACAGATACGCAGTATTTT
CDR3aa: CASSRTGPTDTQYF
j_gene: TRBJ2-3
abundance: many
d_gene: TRBD1
v_gene: TRBV5-1
len: 14

CDR3nt: TGCGCCAGCTTTTTGGGGGGGTTCACAGATACGCAGTATTTT
CDR3aa: CASFLGGFTDTQYF
j_gene: TRBJ2-3
abundance: NA
d_gene: TRBD2
v_gene: TRBV5-1
len: 14

CDR3nt: TGTGCCAGCAGCATCAGCGGGGAATCCTACAATGAGCAGTTCTTC
CDR3aa: CASSISGESYNEQFF
j_gene: TRBJ2-1
abundance: many
d_gene: TRBD2
v_gene: TRBV28
len: 15

CDR3nt: TGTGCCAGCAGTAGAACAGAGCCGCGGTACTATGGCTACACCTTC
CDR3aa: CASSRTEPRYYGYTF
j_gene: TRBJ1-2
abundance: few
d_gene: NA
v_gene: TRBV7-9
len: 15

CDR3nt: TGCAGTGCGTCGAGGCCGTCGAACACTGAAGCTTTCTTT
CDR3aa: CSASRPSNTEAFF
j_gene: TRBJ1-1
abundance: many
d_gene: NA
v_gene: TRBV20-1
len: 13